This TCR beta chain was retrieved from a study of T cells in localized non-small cell lung cancer. Germline values: CDR1 SQVTM, CDR2 ANQGSEA. The V and J ends lost 4 bases and 5 bases respectively, with 17 bases between them. This CDR3 is built from 14 residues. Generated by immunoSEQ multiplex PCR, the TCRdb table keeps only in-frame clones and is missing some. This sample has around 94,000 clones; approximately 86% occur once, and the top ten carry around 14%. Of note for this clone: Its specificity is unknown.

Study-wide results and limits: The study found T cell clonality highest in uninvolved adjacent lung, above tumor. The appearance of a median roughly 56 of the top 100 tumor clones was seen in adjacent lung. A raised T cell density in blood coincided with lengthier overall survival.

The sample in question was peripheral blood, obtained before any cancer treatment. The source is a man aged 35 to 69 with stage I squamous cell lung carcinoma. The rearrangement links TRBV29-1 to TRBJ1-1; a weak D match, TRBD1 (6 bases). The DNA for the CDR3 is TGCAGCGTTGGGAGCCAGGGGCGGACGACTGAAGCTTTCTTT. Its translation: CSVGSQGRTTEAFF.